Listed below are T cell receptor beta chains from one sample, sequenced in a study of blood T cell repertoires in COVID-19. The table came from immunoSEQ multiplex PCR; TCRdb's copy has only in-frame clones and leaves some out. There are 65,000 or so clones in the sample; around four fifths occur only once, and around 6.4% lies in the top ten. Source material: peripheral blood. These receptors all stem from a woman aged 50 to 60 with active or convalescent COVID-19. Each CDR3 is given with its conserved first and last residue. The D gene is left open where the match is weak. Rows give clone size only sometimes, using once, few, many, or a class for an expanded clone.

CDR3 DNA	CDR3 protein	D gene	V gene	J gene	clone size
TGTGCCATCAGGGGGACTAGCGGGGGTCAAGAGACCCAGTACTTC	CAIRGTSGGQETQYF	TRBD2	TRBV10-3	TRBJ2-5	-
TGTGCCAGCAGCCAATTCTTGTATCGTCATCTCCCAGGGCGGGAGGTCACCGAAGAGACCCAGTACTTC	CASSQFLYRHLPGREVTEETQYF	TRBD2	TRBV3-1/TRBV3-2	TRBJ2-5	-
TGTGCCAGCAGCCCCCATCCAGGCTATGGCTACACCTTC	CASSPHPGYGYTF	-	TRBV7-2	TRBJ1-2	-
TGTGCCAGCAGCCGGACTAGCGTCCGGGATACGCAGTATTTT	CASSRTSVRDTQYF	TRBD2	TRBV5-5	TRBJ2-3	few
TGCGCCAGCAGCCGGAACTTACAGGGATCCACAGATACGCAGTATTTT	CASSRNLQGSTDTQYF	-	TRBV4-3	TRBJ2-3	-
TGTGCCAGCAGCTTACATGCAGATACGCAGTATTTT	CASSLHADTQYF	-	TRBV11-2	TRBJ2-3	-
TGTGCCAGCAGTTCTACGTTCCAGGGGGCCCCTGGAAACACCATATATTTT	CASSSTFQGAPGNTIYF	TRBD1	TRBV6-2/TRBV6-3	TRBJ1-3	-
TGCAGCGCCCCGGCCCCCCCGGGGAACACTGAAGCTTTCTTT	CSAPAPPGNTEAFF	-	TRBV29-1	TRBJ1-1	few
TGTGCCAGCACCGTGGTCGGAGGGGCTTTCTTT	CASTVVGGAFF	-	TRBV28	TRBJ1-1	-
TGCGCCAGCAGCCTCCGGACGAGGGCTGAAGCTTTCTTT	CASSLRTRAEAFF	-	TRBV4-3	TRBJ1-1	-
TGTGCCAGCAGGTCAGGGGGAGTCGACTCCTACGAGCAGTACTTC	CASRSGGVDSYEQYF	TRBD1	TRBV5-5	TRBJ2-7	few
TGTGCCAGCAGCGTTCGACTAGAAAGTACCGGGGAGCTGTTTTTT	CASSVRLESTGELFF	-	TRBV9	TRBJ2-2	once
TGTGCCAGCAGAGATAGCGGGACGGCCGGGGAGCTGTTTTTT	CASRDSGTAGELFF	TRBD2	TRBV6-6	TRBJ2-2	few
TGCAGCGTTGGGACAGACAAGACTGAAGCTTTCTTT	CSVGTDKTEAFF	-	TRBV29-1	TRBJ1-1	once
TGCGCCAGCAGCCAAGATGTAAGCAGGCAGGGCGAAAATGAAAAACTGTTTTTT	CASSQDVSRQGENEKLFF	-	TRBV4-3	TRBJ1-4	few
TGTGCCAGCAGCTCGGGACAGGGAGCTTTCTTT	CASSSGQGAFF	TRBD1	TRBV7-9	TRBJ1-1	-
TGTGCCACCAGACATCTCCCACGGGGCACTGAAGCTTTCTTT	CATRHLPRGTEAFF	-	TRBV24-1	TRBJ1-1	-
TGTGCCAGCAGCCCAAGGGGGCCACAGAGGGTGAGAACTGAAGCTTTCTTT	CASSPRGPQRVRTEAFF	TRBD1	TRBV5-5	TRBJ1-1	-
TGTGCCAGCAGTCTCAGCACAGATACGCAGTATTTT	CASSLSTDTQYF	-	TRBV27	TRBJ2-3	many
TGTGCCATCAGTGATTCGGGAGGGGCAGATACGCAGTATTTT	CAISDSGGADTQYF	TRBD2	TRBV10-3	TRBJ2-3	-
TGCGCCAGCAGCTTGGGAGGGACAACTAATGAAAAACTGTTTTTT	CASSLGGTTNEKLFF	-	TRBV5-1	TRBJ1-4	-
TGTGCCAGCAGCGTTTCGGGAGGCACAGATACGCAGTATTTT	CASSVSGGTDTQYF	-	TRBV9	TRBJ2-3	-
TGTGCCTGGAGCCCCAGATTAGAAGCTTTCTTT	CAWSPRLEAFF	-	TRBV30	TRBJ1-1	-
TGTGCCAGTAGTATAGGAAGGACTAGCGACGAGCAGTACTTC	CASSIGRTSDEQYF	TRBD2	TRBV19	TRBJ2-7	few
TGTGCCAGCAGCCAGCGGGGGGGACAGCTGATAGCCAAAAACATTCAGTACTTC	CASSQRGGQLIAKNIQYF	TRBD2	TRBV4-2	TRBJ2-4	-
TGTGCCAGCAGTCCCCTGACTAGCGCGCAGTATTTT	CASSPLTSAQYF	TRBD2	TRBV12-3/TRBV12-4	TRBJ2-3	once
TGTGCCAGCAGTCGACTAGCGGGGCAAACCTCGGGGAATGAGCAGTTCTTC	CASSRLAGQTSGNEQFF	TRBD2	TRBV14	TRBJ2-1	-
TGTGCCAGCAGCCCTGCAGGGTACACTGAAGCTTTCTTT	CASSPAGYTEAFF	-	TRBV7-2	TRBJ1-1	-
TGTGCCAGTACTGCCGGGACAGGAAACTATGGCTACACCTTC	CASTAGTGNYGYTF	TRBD1	TRBV19	TRBJ1-2	-
TGTGCCAGCAGCAAAGGGAGGCATAGGCAGACAAACACCGGGGAGCTGTTTTTT	CASSKGRHRQTNTGELFF	-	TRBV21-1	TRBJ2-2	few
TGTGCCAGCAGCTTGGCCTTGGGGAGAGCGTACAATGAGCAGTTCTTC	CASSLALGRAYNEQFF	-	TRBV5-4	TRBJ2-1	-
TGTGCCAGCTCACCAACAGGGCCCCGGGAGACCCAGTACTTC	CASSPTGPRETQYF	-	TRBV18	TRBJ2-5	-
TGTGCCATCAGTGAGGACAGGGGGTCCTACGAGCAGTACTTC	CAISEDRGSYEQYF	TRBD1	TRBV10-3	TRBJ2-7	-
TGTGCCAGCTCAAGGCACGGCGGGAGGGGGTGGAATGAGCAGTTCTTC	CASSRHGGRGWNEQFF	TRBD2	TRBV18	TRBJ2-1	-
TGTGCCAGTAGGCGTCCGGGGGAAAACTATGGCTACACCTTC	CASRRPGENYGYTF	-	TRBV19	TRBJ1-2	-
TGCGCCAGCAGCTCAGGGGACCAGGGGAGAAACACTGAAGCTTTCTTT	CASSSGDQGRNTEAFF	-	TRBV5-1	TRBJ1-1	-
TGTGCCAGCTCACAGGGACAGGGGCGTTTCGAAAAACTGTTTTTT	CASSQGQGRFEKLFF	TRBD1	TRBV18	TRBJ1-4	few
TGTGCCAGCAGTTACTCAGAGGGAGGGGGCGGGGAGCTGTTTTTT	CASSYSEGGGGELFF	-	TRBV6-2/TRBV6-3	TRBJ2-2	-
TGCAGCGCTGTGACTAGCGGAGATACGCAGTATTTT	CSAVTSGDTQYF	TRBD2	TRBV29-1	TRBJ2-3	-
TGTGCCAGCAGCCAGGGGGCAACACCCTATGGCTACACCTTC	CASSQGATPYGYTF	TRBD1	TRBV7-9	TRBJ1-2	-
TGCGCCAGCAGCTTGTTGGGGCCTAGCGGGGGGCAAGAGACCCAGTACTTC	CASSLLGPSGGQETQYF	TRBD2	TRBV5-1	TRBJ2-5	few
TGTGCTAGTGGTTTGGTACAGGGTTCAGTCTACGAGCAGTACTTC	CASGLVQGSVYEQYF	-	TRBV12-5	TRBJ2-7	-
TGTGCCACCAGCCAATCAGATACGCAGTATTTT	CATSQSDTQYF	-	TRBV24-1	TRBJ2-3	-
TGTGCCAGCTCACCACGAGGGCCCGGGACAGCCACTAGCTATGGCTACACCTTC	CASSPRGPGTATSYGYTF	TRBD1	TRBV18	TRBJ1-2	-
TGTGCCAGCAGCTTAAGGGCGGGAAAGTCCTACAATGAGCAGTTCTTC	CASSLRAGKSYNEQFF	-	TRBV11-2	TRBJ2-1	-
TGTGCCAGCAGCCCTGGACTAGCGGTACCTGCAGAGACCCAGTACTTC	CASSPGLAVPAETQYF	TRBD2	TRBV7-3	TRBJ2-5	-
TGTGCCACCAGTGTAGGGGGGAACACTGAAGCTTTCTTT	CATSVGGNTEAFF	-	TRBV24-1	TRBJ1-1	-
TGTGCCAGCAGCGTACAGGGAGGGGGATATGGCTACACCTTC	CASSVQGGGYGYTF	-	TRBV7-2	TRBJ1-2	-
TGTGCCAGCAGCGGGGGGACAGGGGATCACTATAATTCACCCCTCCACTTT	CASSGGTGDHYNSPLHF	TRBD1	TRBV9	TRBJ1-6	-
TGTGCCAGCTCAGGACCTCGGGGGGTTGGCCAGCCCCAGCATTTT	CASSGPRGVGQPQHF	-	TRBV18	TRBJ1-5	-
TGTGCCAGCAGTTCGGCGGGTCCCAATCAGCCCCAGCATTTT	CASSSAGPNQPQHF	-	TRBV28	TRBJ1-5	-
TGTGCCAGCAGCCCGAGGGCCTCACCCCTCCACTTT	CASSPRASPLHF	-	TRBV13	TRBJ1-6	-
TGTGCCAGCAGCGTAAATAGCGGGGTCCGAGAGACCCAGTACTTC	CASSVNSGVRETQYF	TRBD2	TRBV9	TRBJ2-5	once
TGTGCCAGCAGGTTTGACAGACCTTCTAGCTATGGCTACACCTTC	CASRFDRPSSYGYTF	-	TRBV5-4	TRBJ1-2	-
TGTGCCAGCAGCGTTGAAGGACGGGGAAGGACGCAGTATTTT	CASSVEGRGRTQYF	-	TRBV9	TRBJ2-3	-